The entry below gives a single T cell receptor beta chain sequence along with its context. This clonotype was recorded many times. This receptor's antigen is unknown. Base quality data are lacking; no much larger clone is found one base away. The sample belongs to a study of early T cells in non-severe SARS-CoV-2 infection (TCRdb year 2021). For the study in its entirety: Because TCR sequencing relied on bulk RNA taken from unsorted whole blood, pairing of alpha and beta chains was not possible.

The research as a whole found: VDJdb matching was skewed toward anti-spike CD8 responses, so virus-specific expansions were likely underestimated and private and CD4 specificities were missed.

Library preparation was by 5' RACE. Sequencing used a NextSeq 500. The TCR library protocol attached unique molecular identifiers to individual cDNA molecules to correct for sequencing error and PCR bias. Both TCR alpha and beta chains were sequenced, and tight co-correlation was observed between alpha and beta sequence abundances in each sample. The paper's data handling went like this. Decombinator V4 was used to annotate TCR sequences for V gene, J gene and CDR3. Expanded TCRs were defined as changing significantly between any two time points under a Poisson model with p below 0.0001. Abundances of TCRs were expressed as counts per million after normalisation to the total number of TCRs sequenced in each sample. TRAV1-2 paired with TRAJ12, TRAJ20 or TRAJ33 defined MAIT TCRs, while TRAV10 paired with TRAJ18 defined iNKT TCRs. VDJdb, accessed 1 November 2021, was searched for CMV, EBV and SARS-CoV-2 annotated TCRs, excluding TCRs annotated for multiple antigens. The public reads were quality trimmed at Q25 with fastp and then assembled into clones with MiXCR by TCRdb, keeping productive beta chains. When rows share a CDR3 protein, they turn into one entry using the most common DNA and genes. TCRdb, not the original authors, processed these V and J calls. Present in this sample are fewer than 85,000 distinct CDR3 sequences, roughly an eighth of which were seen just once. The biggest ten clones account for under 1.5% of the sample.

A case-control design nested within a healthcare worker cohort in London, UK, was used, with weekly nasopharyngeal swab PCR tests and blood sampling performed. Healthcare workers were recruited during the week of the UK lockdown, between 23 and 31 March 2020, and followed weekly for up to about 15 weeks. V is clipped by 1 base and J by 12 bases, and the sequence between their germline boundaries is 18 bases long. Taken from the germline V gene (reference sequence), the CDR1 and CDR2 loops are SEHNR and FQNEAQ. The CDR3 contains 14 residues, cysteine and phenylalanine counted. This entry keeps only the CDR3 DNA: 42 bases, framed from base 1.

Sample: whole blood. The clonotype comes from an adult who was a healthcare worker with PCR-confirmed SARS-CoV-2 infection or an uninfected control (not recorded which). The chain is made from TRBV7-9 and TRBJ1-2; TRBD1 could be the D gene, as 6 bases match. CDR3 protein: CASSLGRGHRMNTF. The DNA sequence is as follows: TGTGCCAGCAGCTTAGGAAGGGGACACCGTATGAACACCTTC.